What follows are 23 T cell receptor beta chains derived from one specimen sequenced in a study of blood T cell repertoires in COVID-19. The protocol was immunoSEQ multiplex PCR, while the TCRdb copy is restricted to in-frame clones and leaves out a portion. This table has over 120,000 clones, roughly 83% appearing once. Sample: peripheral blood. The receptors here all came from a woman in her 70s with COVID-19, enrolled during active disease.

This chain joins TRBV7-3 and TRBJ2-1, with D maybe TRBD1 (6 bases). Between the trimmed V and J ends, which lost 2 bases and 7 bases, there was a span of 15 bases. Germline lookup yields CDR1 SGHTA and CDR2 FQGTGA. The CDR3 is 15 residues long. DNA for the CDR3: TGTGCCAGCAGCTTAGGGAGTTTTAGGGGGAATGAGCAGTTCTTC. Its translation is CASSLGSFRGNEQFF.

The chain combines TRBV2 with TRBJ1-3; D unresolved. Per germline, CDR1 SNHLY and CDR2 FYNNEI. This CDR3 is 14 amino acids long. The V and J ends lost 3 bases and 2 bases respectively, with 8 bases between them. The CDR3 nucleotides read TGTGCCAGCAGTGATTTATCCCCTGGAAACACCATATATTTT. Protein product: CASSDLSPGNTIYF. Supplemented by reference TRBV2 and TRBJ1-3, the full variable domain reads EPEVTQTPSHQVTQMGQEVILRCVPISNHLYFYWYRQILGQKVEFLVSFYNNEISEKSEIFDDQFSVERPDGSNFTLKIRSTKLEDSAMYFCASSDLSPGNTIYFGEGSWLTVV.

This chain connects TRBV28 to TRBJ1-5; TRBD1 aligns across 8 bases. CDR1 and CDR2 (germline): MDHEN, SYDVKM. Trimming took 5 bases from V and 5 from J; bases not matched to a gene: 8. The CDR3 covers 15 residues. CDR3 DNA: TGTGCCAGCAGTGTTGGGGGGACAGGCTATCAGCCCCAGCATTTT. It translates to CASSVGGTGYQPQHF.

This chain uses TRBV29-1 with TRBJ2-5; 12 bases line up with TRBD1. Looked up from germline, CDR1 is SQVTM and CDR2 is ANQGSEA. V lost 4 bases to trimming and J lost 4 bases; unmatched junction nucleotides: 13. This CDR3 is built from 17 residues. This CDR3 is CSVASGQGASIRETQYF. Here the CDR3 DNA reads TGCAGCGTTGCCTCGGGACAGGGGGCTTCTATTAGAGAGACCCAGTACTTC.

This chain links TRBV3-1 (or the pseudogene TRBV3-2) with TRBJ1-1; D is possibly TRBD1 (6 bases). Germline V CDR1 and CDR2: LGHDT, YNNKEL (reference sequence). CDR3 length: 13 residues. The germline V and J ends were trimmed by 3 bases and 5 bases, with 10 bases remaining between them. The CDR3 is CASSQRGWTEAFF. The CDR3, as DNA: TGTGCCAGCAGCCAGAGGGGGTGGACTGAAGCTTTCTTT.

This rearrangement joins TRBV6-2 or TRBV6-3 to TRBJ1-4; possibly TRBD1 for D (6 bases). There are 14 residues in the CDR3. V was clipped by 6 bases and J by 4 bases, with 12 bases between them. Germline assignment: CDR1 MNHEY and CDR2 SVGEGT. CDR3 amino acids: CASSPDSFNEKLFF. The CDR3, as DNA: TGTGCCAGCAGCCCGGACAGCTTTAATGAAAAACTGTTTTTT.

The chain combines TRBV19 with TRBJ1-1; 12 nucleotides agree with TRBD1. Germline assignment: CDR1 LNHDA and CDR2 SQIVND (reference sequence). Trimming removed 5 bases from V and 0 bases from J; junction bases left unmatched: 7. The CDR3 is made up of 17 amino acids. The DNA for the CDR3 is TGTGCCAGTAGTTTAACCGGGACAGGGGGCCTGAACACTGAAGCTTTCTTT. Translating it yields CASSLTGTGGLNTEAFF. Based on the CDR3 plus reference TRBV19 and TRBJ1-1, the full variable domain is DGGITQSPKYLFRKEGQNVTLSCEQNLNHDAMYWYRQDPGQGLRLIYYSQIVNDFQKGDIAEGYSVSREKKESFPLTVTSAQKNPTAFYLCASSLTGTGGLNTEAFFGQGTRLTVV.

V usage is TRBV24-1 and J usage is TRBJ2-3; maybe TRBD1 (5 bases). Per germline, CDR1 KGHDR and CDR2 SFDVKD. With 9 bases removed from V and 0 bases from J, the gap between germline ends came to 9 bases. CDR3 length: 13 residues. The CDR3 region has the DNA TGTGCCACCGGGGCAGGGAGCACAGATACGCAGTATTTT. It yields the protein CATGAGSTDTQYF.

The chain links TRBV3-1 (or the pseudogene TRBV3-2) to TRBJ1-2; the D is unclear. V lost 3 bases and J 4 bases, leaving 6 bases between the germline ends. Germline CDR1 LGHDT, CDR2 YNNKEL (reference sequence). The CDR3 consists of 12 residues. The CDR3 nucleotides read TGTGCCAGCAGCCAGCCAGTCTATGGCTACACCTTC. Amino acid sequence: CASSQPVYGYTF.

This clone was found once. The chain recombines TRBV9 with TRBJ1-6; 7 positions match TRBD1. Trimming removed 3 bases from V and 8 bases from J; junction bases left unmatched: 8. Per germline, CDR1 SGDLS and CDR2 YYNGEE. The CDR3 length is 15 residues. The CDR3 here is CASSALTGPDSPLHF. CDR3 in DNA: TGTGCCAGCAGCGCATTGACAGGGCCCGATTCACCCCTCCACTTT.

The chain uses TRBV5-4 and TRBJ2-7; weak D call: TRBD2 (7 bases). CDR1 SGHNT and CDR2 YYREEE come from the germline V gene (reference sequence). The CDR3 is 14 amino acids. V gave up 5 bases and J gave up 0 bases, with 12 bases separating them. CDR3 region: CASSPGGGSYEQYF. The CDR3 DNA is TGTGCCAGCAGTCCGGGGGGCGGCTCCTACGAGCAGTACTTC.

The V call is TRBV10-3, the J call TRBJ2-1; TRBD2 aligns across 9 bases. There are 15 residues in the CDR3. The V and J ends lost 0 bases and 6 bases, in that order; junction bases with no gene match: 3. The germline CDR1 and CDR2 sequences are ENHRY and SYGVKD. CDR3: CAISESAGGLNEQFF. CDR3 DNA sequence: TGTGCCATCAGTGAGTCGGCGGGGGGGCTCAATGAGCAGTTCTTC.

The chain links TRBV23-1 to TRBJ2-1; TRBD1 aligns across 7 bases. TRBV23-1 is treated as an ORF (open reading frame) with a function not yet certain. This CDR3 has 17 amino acids. Trimming cost V 7 bases and J 4 bases; bases outside gene matches: 16. The CDR3 nucleotides read TGCGCCAGCACCCGGGACAGTACAGGTAGATGGTACAATGAGCAGTTCTTC. Translation: CASTRDSTGRWYNEQFF.

The chain joins TRBV30 to TRBJ1-2; D perhaps matches TRBD1 (5 bases). With 7 bases removed from V and 11 bases from J, the gap between germline ends came to 17 bases. The CDR3 totals 11 residues. CDR1 is GTSNPN and CDR2 is SVGIG in the germline V gene (reference sequence). DNA of the CDR3: TGTGCCTCTTCCCGAATGGGGCAGTACACCTTC. Its protein is CASSRMGQYTF.

This chain connects TRBV4-2 to TRBJ2-5; the match to TRBD2 covers 10 bases. Germline V CDR1 and CDR2: LGHNA, YNFKEQ. The CDR3 consists of 18 residues. The J segment lost 2 bases and the V segment lost 4 bases, leaving 13 bases of the junction unmatched. CDR3 in DNA: TGTGCCAGCAGCCCCGCTAGCGGGGGACTCCCGAGACAAGAGACCCAGTACTTC. Protein: CASSPASGGLPRQETQYF.

This sequence joins TRBV6-5 and TRBJ2-2; 10 nucleotides agree with TRBD1. Losses at the gene ends were 7 bases for V and 5 bases for J; bases not matched to a gene: 4. The CDR3 spans 14 residues. Germline V gives CDR1 MNHEY, CDR2 SVGAGI. CDR3 in amino acids: CASIRTGGTGELFF. Here the CDR3 DNA reads TGTGCCAGCATCCGGACAGGGGGGACCGGGGAGCTGTTTTTT.

The rearrangement links TRBV6-5 to TRBJ1-2; D is perhaps TRBD1 (5 bases). This CDR3 contains 15 residues. The V and J ends lost 0 bases and 5 bases respectively, with 13 bases between them. Germline CDR1 and CDR2: MNHEY and SVGAGI. The CDR3 nucleotides are TGTGCCAGCAGTTACTCGTCGGGGGAGGGGTATGGCTACACCTTC. Residues: CASSYSSGEGYGYTF.

This chain uses TRBV18 with TRBJ1-5; 8 positions agree with TRBD1. Germline values: CDR1 KGHSH, CDR2 LQKENI. The V and J ends lost 4 bases and 6 bases, in that order; junction bases with no gene match: 8. This CDR3 region has 15 residues. The CDR3 here is CASSLGQGTGQPQHF. The CDR3, as DNA: TGTGCCAGCTCACTAGGACAGGGAACAGGTCAGCCCCAGCATTTT.

The rearrangement uses TRBV3-1 (or the pseudogene TRBV3-2) and TRBJ1-6; 7 nucleotides line up with TRBD1. The ends lost 4 bases at V and 8 bases at J; junction bases unmatched: 8. This CDR3 comprises 15 residues. The germline V gene encodes CDR1 LGHDT and CDR2 YNNKEL (reference sequence). CDR3 loop: CASSLSQGRYSPLHF. DNA of the CDR3: TGTGCCAGCAGCCTCTCACAGGGGAGGTATTCACCCCTCCACTTT.

The sample holds a few counts of this clone. Other nucleotide sequences from this sample produce the same CDR3. The genes are TRBV7-9 and TRBJ2-7, with a weak D call TRBD1 (5 bases). The CDR3 is made up of 13 amino acids. Germline CDR1 and CDR2: SEHNR and FQNEAQ (reference sequence). The V gene lost 5 bases and the J gene lost 1 base, with 9 bases spanning the gap. CDR3 amino acids: CASSRQGSYEQYF. CDR3 coding DNA: TGTGCCAGCAGCAGGCAGGGTTCCTACGAGCAGTACTTC.

This clone was found a few times. This chain connects TRBV4-1 to TRBJ2-3, with D maybe TRBD2 (7 bases). CDR3 length: 15 amino acids. Germline values: CDR1 MGHRA, CDR2 YSYEKL. V dropped 7 bases and J dropped 0 bases, with 14 bases sitting between them. CDR3 sequence: CASTPGGLSTDTQYF. The CDR3 DNA reads TGCGCCAGCACCCCGGGGGGCCTTAGCACAGATACGCAGTATTTT.

In its sample, this clone was seen a few times. The J gene is TRBJ1-6, the V gene TRBV30, with 7 bases matching TRBD1. The V segment lost 5 bases and the J segment 5 bases; nucleotides outside the gene matches: 6. Germline assignment: CDR1 GTSNPN and CDR2 SVGIG (reference sequence). The CDR3 loop spans 14 amino acids. The CDR3 DNA reads TGTGCCTGGGTGGGACAGAGTAATAATTCACCCCTCCACTTT. Protein product: CAWVGQSNNSPLHF.

The genes are TRBV5-4 and TRBJ1-6; D ambiguous. Trimming left V 1 base short and J 6 bases short, with 5 bases between. The CDR3 runs to 13 residues. Germline V CDR1 and CDR2: SGHNT, YYREEE (reference sequence). CDR3 region: CASSLTGNSPLHF. The CDR3 DNA sequence: TGTGCCAGCAGCTTGACTGGTAATTCACCCCTCCACTTT.